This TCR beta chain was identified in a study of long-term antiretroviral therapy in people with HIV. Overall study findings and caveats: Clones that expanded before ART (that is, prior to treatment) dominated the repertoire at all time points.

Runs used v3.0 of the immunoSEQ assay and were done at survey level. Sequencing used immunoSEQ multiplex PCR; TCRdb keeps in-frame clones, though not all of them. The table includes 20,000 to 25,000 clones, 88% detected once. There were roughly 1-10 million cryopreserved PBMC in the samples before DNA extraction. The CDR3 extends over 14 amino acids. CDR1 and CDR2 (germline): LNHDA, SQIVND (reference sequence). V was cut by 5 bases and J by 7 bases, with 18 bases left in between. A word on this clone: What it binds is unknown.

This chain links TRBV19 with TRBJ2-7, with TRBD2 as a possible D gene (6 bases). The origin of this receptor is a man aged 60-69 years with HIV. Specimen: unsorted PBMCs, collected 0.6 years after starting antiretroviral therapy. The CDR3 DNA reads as TGTGCCAGTAGTTACGGACCGGGACGGGGGGAGCAGTACTTC. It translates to CASSYGPGRGEQYF. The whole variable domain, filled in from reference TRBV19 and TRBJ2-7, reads DGGITQSPKYLFRKEGQNVTLSCEQNLNHDAMYWYRQDPGQGLRLIYYSQIVNDFQKGDIAEGYSVSREKKESFPLTVTSAQKNPTAFYLCASSYGPGRGEQYFGPGTRLTVT.